The sample holds one count of the clone carrying this TCR beta chain. Its target is unknown. Here immunoSEQ multiplex PCR was the method, and the copy in TCRdb shows in-frame clones only, minus some. This sample yields around 100,000 clones, of which roughly 87% are seen a single time; 2% to 2.5% belongs to the top ten. The data were obtained in a study of T cell responses to AZD1222 COVID-19 vaccine. Study outcomes and limitations: Clonal diversity was possibly underestimated, and the donors were mostly white British, with more females. Unmutated variant regions are reportedly targeted by nearly half of spike-specific TCRs. Increases in Spike-specific TCR breadth and depth were seen after two AZD1222 doses.

Material: peripheral blood, obtained 28 days after the second AZD1222 dose. This receptor was obtained from an adult who received the AZD1222 COVID-19 vaccine.

CDR3 region: CASSLQLLSSYNEQFF. The DNA of the CDR3 is TGTGCCAGCAGCTTACAACTATTAAGCTCCTACAATGAGCAGTTCTTC. This chain connects TRBV5-6 to TRBJ2-1; D call uncertain. Deletions cut 2 bases from V and 0 bases from J, with 12 bases between. CDR1 SGHDT and CDR2 YYEEEE come from the germline V gene. The CDR3 has 16 amino acids.